The clone carrying this TCR beta chain was found a few times. Its antigen is still unknown. The data are from a study of graft-versus-host responses after intestinal transplantation. On the study more broadly: Multivisceral, liver-intestinal, or isolated intestinal transplants were given to recipients. Following induction with anti-thymocyte globulin, all recipients were given tacrolimus and steroids for roughly three years.

The assay was immunoSEQ multiplex PCR, and TCRdb's table has in-frame clones only and misses some. Of some 15,000 clones in the sample, 70% to 75% are singletons; the top ten hold roughly 3.8%. Once graft tissue had been processed, intraepithelial and lamina propria lymphocytes were released. General study points: Peak GvH clone levels in circulation were associated with early post-transplant HvG declines. GvH clones detected in recipient marrow included some appearing first in ileum or blood.

Germline loops: CDR1 SGDLS, CDR2 YYNGEE. CDR3 length equals 15 residues. Trimming took 0 bases from V and 6 from J, leaving 13 bases between them. The V call is TRBV9, the J call TRBJ2-1, with a tentative D call TRBD2 (5 bases). This specimen was ileum tissue, taken 14 days after transplant. The TCR originated in a human patient who received an intestinal transplant, so some T cells may come from the graft donor. The CDR3 sequence: CASSVVTSRGNEQFF. The CDR3 DNA is TGTGCCAGCAGCGTAGTGACGTCCCGGGGCAATGAGCAGTTCTTC. The full variable domain, its missing parts supplied by reference TRBV9 and TRBJ2-1, is DSGVTQTPKHLITATGQRVTLRCSPRSGDLSVYWYQQSLDQGLQFLIQYYNGEERAKGNILERFSAQQFPDLHSELNLSSLELGDSALYFCASSVVTSRGNEQFFGPGTRLTVL.